This TCR beta chain was profiled in a study of Ad26.COV2.S vaccination and SARS-CoV-2 variants. At the level of the study: Sample donor was a member of the COV1001 Ad26.COV2.S trial arm. Each vaccinee took Ad26.COV2.S intramuscularly, once or twice 56 days apart. Study outcomes and limitations: Vaccinees showed greater spike-specific TCR breadth than placebo recipients.

Indicated treatment: around 19 received Ad26.COV2.S at low or high dose, single or two shots; about 5 received placebo; per-sample allocation not given. Sampling was performed 63 days after the first vaccine or placebo injection. Boston provided a donor who was an adult aged 18-55 years. This CDR3 spans 16 amino acids. Germline CDR1 LGHDT, CDR2 YNNKEL (reference sequence). Trimming left V 0 bases short and J 6 bases short, with 18 bases between. Details on this clone: Antigen specificity is unknown.

The protocol was immunoSEQ multiplex PCR, while the TCRdb copy is restricted to in-frame clones and leaves out a portion. This table has some 480,000 clones, around 85% appearing once. The specimen comprised peripheral blood, sampled in a trial of Ad26.COV2.S vaccine versus placebo. The receptor's source is a person aged 18-60 years who received the Ad26.COV2.S COVID-19 vaccine or a placebo. The gene calls are TRBV3-1 (or the pseudogene TRBV3-2) and TRBJ2-7; TRBD1 or TRBD2 may be the D gene (5 bases each). CDR3 region: CASSQEEGAGGLEQYF. In nucleotides, the CDR3 is TGTGCCAGCAGCCAAGAGGAAGGGGCCGGAGGACTCGAGCAGTACTTC.